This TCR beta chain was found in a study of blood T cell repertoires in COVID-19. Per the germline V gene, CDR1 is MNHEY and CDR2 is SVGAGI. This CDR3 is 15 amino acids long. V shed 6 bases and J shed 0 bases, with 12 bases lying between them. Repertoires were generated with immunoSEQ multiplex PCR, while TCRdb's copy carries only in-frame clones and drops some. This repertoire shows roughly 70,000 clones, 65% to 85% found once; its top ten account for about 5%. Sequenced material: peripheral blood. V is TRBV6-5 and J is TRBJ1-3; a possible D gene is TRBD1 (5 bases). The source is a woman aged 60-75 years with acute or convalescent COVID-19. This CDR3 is CASSPVGGSGNTIYF. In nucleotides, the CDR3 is TGTGCCAGCAGCCCGGTGGGGGGCTCTGGAAACACCATATATTTT.